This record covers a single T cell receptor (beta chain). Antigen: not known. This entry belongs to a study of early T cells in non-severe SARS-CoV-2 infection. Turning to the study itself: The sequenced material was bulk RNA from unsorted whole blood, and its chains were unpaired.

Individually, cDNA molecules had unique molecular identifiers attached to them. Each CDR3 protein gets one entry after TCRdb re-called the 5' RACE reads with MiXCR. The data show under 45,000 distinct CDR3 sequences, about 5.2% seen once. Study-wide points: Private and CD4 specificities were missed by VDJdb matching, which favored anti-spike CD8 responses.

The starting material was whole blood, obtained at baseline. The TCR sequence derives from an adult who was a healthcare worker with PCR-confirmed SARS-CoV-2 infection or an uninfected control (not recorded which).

The CDR3 region has the DNA TGTGCCAGCAGTACGGGGGTAGCGGGAGGGCCATCGAGTAGGGAGCAGTACGTC. As protein: CASSTGVAGGPSSREQYV. The rearrangement links TRBV27 to TRBJ2-7; 11 positions match TRBD2. Trimming took 5 bases from V and 7 from J; bases not matched to a gene: 19. Looked up from germline, CDR1 is MNHEY and CDR2 is SMNVEV (reference sequence). The CDR3 is made up of 18 amino acids.